This section outlines one TCR beta chain sequence together with its context. What it binds is not known. Per the original methods: As immunoSEQ supplied junction-only sequences (without quality scores), filtering differed. TCRdb keeps only in-frame clones here, not all; method: immunoSEQ multiplex PCR. V and J calls plus clone size are reproduced from that table; the DNA served to infer D and trimming. The sample lists some 1 million clones, 65% to 80% seen once, with approximately 1.5% in the top ten. Every donor was a Caucasian adult from Nashville, Tennessee. This sample is drawn from a study of shared clonotypes between healthy human individuals. About the study: Every donor yielded three CD4 naive, three CD4 memory, two CD8 naive and one CD8 memory plate.

The V gene's germline CDR1 is MDHEN and CDR2 SYDVKM. The CDR3 runs to 15 residues. Trimming removed 0 bases from V and 2 bases from J, with 8 bases in between. The study, taken as a whole, reports: Naive subsets usually exceeded memory subsets in estimated richness.

V is TRBV28 and J is TRBJ1-3, with D maybe TRBD1 (5 bases). Sequencing was done on a sample of memory CD4+ T cells sorted from blood. The sample's subset: CD45RA-negative fraction. This TCR was recovered from a man aged 18 to 35 in good health. This chain's CDR3 is CASSLWGRAGNTIYF. The CDR3 coding sequence is TGTGCCAGCAGTTTATGGGGCAGGGCTGGAAACACCATATATTTT.